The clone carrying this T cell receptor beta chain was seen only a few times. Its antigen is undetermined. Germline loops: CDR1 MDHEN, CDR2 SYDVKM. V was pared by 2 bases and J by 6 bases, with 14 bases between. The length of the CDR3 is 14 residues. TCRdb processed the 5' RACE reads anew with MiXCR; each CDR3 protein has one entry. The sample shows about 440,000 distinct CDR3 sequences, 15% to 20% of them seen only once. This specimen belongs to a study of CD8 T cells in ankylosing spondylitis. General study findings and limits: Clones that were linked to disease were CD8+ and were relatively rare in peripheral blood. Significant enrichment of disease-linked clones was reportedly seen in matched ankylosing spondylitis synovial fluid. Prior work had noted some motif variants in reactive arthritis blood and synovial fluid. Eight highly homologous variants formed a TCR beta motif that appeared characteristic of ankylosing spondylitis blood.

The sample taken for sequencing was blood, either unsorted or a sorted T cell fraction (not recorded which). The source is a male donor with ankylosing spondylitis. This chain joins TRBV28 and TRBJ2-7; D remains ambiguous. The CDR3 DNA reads TGTGCCAGCAGTTTAGCCTCGCGCGATGTCGAGCAGTACTTC. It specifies CASSLASRDVEQYF. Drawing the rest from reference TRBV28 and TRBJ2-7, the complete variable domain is DVKVTQSSRYLVKRTGEKVFLECVQDMDHENMFWYRQDPGLGLRLIYFSYDVKMKEKGDIPEGYSVSREKKERFSLILESASTNQTSMYLCASSLASRDVEQYFGPGTRLTVT.